The source of this TCR gamma chain is a study of Vδ1+ human thymocytes (dated 2018 in TCRdb). The study in broad terms: The study characterised mRNA-level TRG and TRD CDR3 repertoires of highly purified Vdelta1+ thymocytes from young children as a data resource. Validation of the multiplex-based CDR3 amplicon strategy against 5'RACE-based CDR3 amplicon generation methods had been performed previously.

RNA was isolated using the RNeasy mini kit, and reverse transcription was performed with Superscript III. To generate the CDR3 amplicons, a multiplex PCR was run using pooled V-gene forward primers together with a constant-region reverse primer that carried Illumina adaptor overhangs. After gel purification, amplicons were indexed with Nextera index primers over around 8 extra PCR cycles and were then purified with AMPure XP beads. Libraries were sequenced on an Illumina MiSeq with paired-end 250 bp reads, dual indexing and around 19% PhiX spike-in. The study's processing was this. FastQC was used to check read quality, and ea-utils fastq-join was used to merge TRG read pairs. Annotation of sequences was performed with IMGT/HighV-QUEST, only productive sequences with unambiguous V-gene assignment were retained, and clonotypes were defined by identical CDR3 sequence. VDJtools 1.1.1, tcR 2.2.3, Treemap and vegan Shannon diversity in R 3.4.4 were used for downstream analysis. With CATT, TCRdb called clones again from the public reads; duplicate DNA rows were later joined. The V and J calls here are based on TCRdb, not the publication. The sample profile shows 25,000 to 35,000 gamma-chain clones; over 15% of them were found once. Under 2% of the sample is taken by the ten largest.

Points the paper makes about the study in general: Because unexpected Vdelta2 sequences could lead to misinterpretation of bulk repertoire data, the authors recommended using highly purified populations and validating at the single-cell level. Because no clustering by age or sex was observed, donors were not stratified by these variables in the analyses. Many TRG clonotypes were shared between donors (up to roughly 6.9x10^3), whereas TRD repertoires were essentially private (max about 120 shared). In contrast to oligoclonal peripheral blood repertoires, thymic TRG and TRD repertoires appeared to be highly polyclonal with Gaussian CDR3 length distributions. About 20% of thymic TRD sequences were found to be Vdelta2 (and few were Vdelta3) despite high sort purity, in contrast to peripheral blood Vdelta1+ controls.

The CDR3 sequence holds 12 residues, the cysteine and phenylalanine included. Kept here is only the CDR3 DNA, which spans 36 bases and is read in frame from base 1. Here V drops 2 bases and J drops 10 bases, and the junction holds 8 bases not matched to any gene. CDR1 and CDR2 are read off the germline V gene as VENAVY and YDSYNSRV. Thymic samples were depleted of alphabeta T cells, then CD3+ TCRVdelta1+ TCRVdelta2- thymocytes were FACS-sorted. A purity of roughly 96% to 99.6% was achieved for sorted Vdelta1+ thymocytes. The thymic specimens were obtained from under ten paediatric patients, aged about 5 days to 17 months, who were having corrective cardiac surgery. After the thymic tissue was dispersed, mononuclear cells were isolated using a Histopaque-1077 density gradient. For staining, the antibodies used were anti-TCRVdelta1 clone TS8.2, anti-TCRVdelta2 clone B6, anti-CD3 clone HIT3a and anti-TCRalphabeta clone IP26.

This clone was counted a few times. What antigen it recognizes has not been identified. Base qualities are not at hand, and no much larger clone is one base apart. Sequenced: Vdelta1+ gamma-delta thymocytes from the thymus. The cell subset or site label, as the study defines it: FACS-sorted CD3+ TCRalphabeta- TCRVdelta1+ TCRVdelta2- thymocytes. The source of this sequence is a boy in the first two years of life who had congenital heart surgery. The chain was built from TRGV8 and TRGJ1 or TRGJ2. The nucleotide sequence reads as follows: TGTGCCACCTGGGATAATCTGGGAAAGAAACTCTTT. Its product reads: CATWDNLGKKLF.